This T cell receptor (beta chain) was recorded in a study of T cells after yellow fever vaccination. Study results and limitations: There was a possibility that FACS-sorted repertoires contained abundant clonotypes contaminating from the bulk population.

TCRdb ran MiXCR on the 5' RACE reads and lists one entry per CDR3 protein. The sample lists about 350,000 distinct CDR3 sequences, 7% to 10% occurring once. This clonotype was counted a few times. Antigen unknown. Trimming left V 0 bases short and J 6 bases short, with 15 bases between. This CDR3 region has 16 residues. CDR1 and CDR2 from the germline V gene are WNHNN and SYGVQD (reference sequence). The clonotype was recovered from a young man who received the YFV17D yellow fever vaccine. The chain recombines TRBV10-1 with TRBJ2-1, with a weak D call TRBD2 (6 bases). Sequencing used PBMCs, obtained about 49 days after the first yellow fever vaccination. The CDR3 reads CASSESAGITLNEQFF. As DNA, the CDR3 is TGCGCCAGCAGTGAGTCGGCGGGGATAACCCTCAATGAGCAGTTCTTC.